This T cell receptor (beta chain) was identified during a study of shared clonotypes between healthy human individuals. CDR3 length equals 14 residues. Deletions cut 4 bases from V and 7 bases from J, with 13 bases between. Looked up from germline, CDR1 is LGHNA and CDR2 is YNFKEQ. The material for each subset, its genomic DNA, was split evenly across several immunoSEQ plates. In replicate PCRs of unsorted PBMC, 250 to 300 ng DNA, tens of thousands of T cell genomes, was used. Profiled with immunoSEQ multiplex PCR; TCRdb holds only in-frame clones, not every one. The top ten hold 10% to 15% of the sample, which has about 480,000 clones, 79% seen once. Donors were healthy HIV-negative adults without recently reported acute infections or vaccinations.

The rearrangement joins TRBV4-2 to TRBJ2-2; perhaps TRBD2 as D (5 bases). This receptor was identified in a woman in her forties in good health. Some clones in this sample may be carry-over from other donors' samples. Sequenced input: PBMCs. In DNA, the CDR3 is TGTGCCAGCAGCCGTCGACTGAGCGGCGGGGAGCTGTTTTTT. Amino acids: CASSRRLSGGELFF.